This section outlines one TCR beta chain sequence together with its context. The record originates from a study of breast tumors, draining lymph nodes, adjacent tissues. MiXCR, applied by TCRdb to the multiplex PCR reads, yields one record per CDR3 protein. The data hold around 230,000 distinct CDR3 sequences, with about 30% observed a single time. V dropped 0 bases and J dropped 8 bases, with 14 bases sitting between them. CDR1 is SGHRS and CDR2 is YFSETQ in the germline V gene. The CDR3 is 14 amino acids. Breast cancer patients provided tissue from their axillary draining lymph nodes. This receptor was obtained from a female donor with breast cancer. Some clones in this sample may be carry-over from other donors' samples. J is TRBJ2-5 and V is TRBV5-1, with no clear D. The sample comprised axillary lymph node tissue. CDR3 protein: CASSLDPATDTQYF. CDR3 coding DNA: TGCGCCAGCAGCTTGGATCCAGCGACGGACACCCAGTACTTC.